The entry below describes one T cell receptor beta chain. Its antigen is not known. Combining a sample-barcoded 5' primer with a J-beta primer mix, a second PCR ran for about 7 to 11 cycles. Each CDR3 protein is one row after TCRdb ran MiXCR on the 5' RACE reads. The sample lists 780,000 or so distinct CDR3 sequences, 25% seen once, with under 4.5% in the top ten. CDR1 is SQVTM, CDR2 ANQGSEA, per germline. V was pared by 4 bases and J by 5 bases, with 4 bases of the junction left unmatched. The CDR3 totals 12 residues. These data are taken from a study of blood T cells in healthy people across ages. Study-level findings and limits: Since the PBMCs were unsorted, naive and antigen-experienced cells could not be conclusively compared.

This sample was also put to use in a study of T cells of mothers and their children.

Material for sequencing was blood. The receptor's source is a boy between 5 and 17 years old in good health. This chain joins TRBV29-1 and TRBJ2-5; 7 nucleotides match TRBD1. The CDR3 is CSVGRGPETQYF. Written as DNA, the CDR3 is TGCAGCGTTGGAAGGGGGCCCGAGACCCAGTACTTC.